The text below deals with one T cell receptor beta chain. In the source study's methods: The authors estimated nucleated cell counts from reference gene primer amplification. Produced via immunoSEQ multiplex PCR; TCRdb's table is partial and in-frame only. The D gene and trimming were derived from the DNA, and the V and J assignments and clone size from that table. The sample includes around 310,000 clones, approximately 90% seen only once; the top ten take 4%. The entry originates in a study of blood T cell repertoires in COVID-19. Overall study context: The United States, Italy and Spain supplied acute and convalescent COVID-19 samples. The cDNA or gDNA used as material had been derived from T cells, B-cell-depleted T cells, or PBMCs.

The CDR3 consists of 13 residues. V lost 11 bases to trimming and J lost 6 bases, with 16 bases between them. Germline V gives CDR1 SNHLY, CDR2 FYNNEI. This TCR was recovered from a woman between 45 and 60 years old with active or convalescent COVID-19. Sequencing used peripheral blood. This sequence joins TRBV2 and TRBJ1-4; TRBD1 is a possible D gene (5 bases). The CDR3 loop reads CAGGTVGHEKLFF. CDR3 nucleotide sequence: TGTGCCGGAGGGACGGTGGGGCATGAAAAACTGTTTTTT.